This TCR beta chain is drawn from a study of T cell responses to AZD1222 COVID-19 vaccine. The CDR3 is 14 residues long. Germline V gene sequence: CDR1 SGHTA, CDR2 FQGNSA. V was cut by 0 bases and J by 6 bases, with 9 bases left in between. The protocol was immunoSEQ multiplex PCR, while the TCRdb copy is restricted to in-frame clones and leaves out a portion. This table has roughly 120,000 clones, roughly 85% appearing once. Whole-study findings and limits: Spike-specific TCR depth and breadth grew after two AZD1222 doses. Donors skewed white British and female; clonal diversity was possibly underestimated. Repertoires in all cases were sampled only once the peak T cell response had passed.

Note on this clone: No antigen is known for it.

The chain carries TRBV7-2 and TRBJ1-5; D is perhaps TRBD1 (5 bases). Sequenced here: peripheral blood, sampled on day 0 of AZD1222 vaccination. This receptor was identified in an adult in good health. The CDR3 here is CASSLASGSQPQHF. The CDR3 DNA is TGTGCCAGCAGCTTAGCGTCAGGGAGTCAGCCCCAGCATTTT. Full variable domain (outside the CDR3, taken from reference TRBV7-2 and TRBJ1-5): GAGVSQSPSNKVTEKGKDVELRCDPISGHTALYWYRQSLGQGLEFLIYFQGNSAPDKSGLPSDRFSAERTGGSVSTLTIQRTQQEDSAVYLCASSLASGSQPQHFGDGTRLSIL.